Listed below are T cell receptor beta chains from one sample, sequenced in a study of blood T cells in healthy people across ages. One entry per CDR3 protein results from TCRdb running MiXCR on the 5' RACE reads. The table has 1.8 million or so distinct CDR3 sequences, roughly two fifths seen once. The sample comprised blood. These receptors were collected from a human donor in good health. Each CDR3 is given with its conserved first and last residue. A D gene is named only where the DNA matches it firmly. Clone size, where shown, is once, few, many, or a class for clones that have expanded.

v_gene,abundance,j_gene,d_gene,CDR3aa,CDR3nt
TRBV12-3/TRBV12-4,.,TRBJ2-1,.,CASSYDRPEQFF,TGTGCCAGCAGTTACGACAGGCCTGAGCAGTTCTTC
TRBV27,.,TRBJ1-6,.,CASSLGGASGSPLHF,TGTGCCAGCAGTTTAGGAGGCGCCTCGGGTTCACCCCTCCACTTT
TRBV27,few,TRBJ2-1,.,CASRLQVGMTQEFF,TGTGCCAGCCGATTACAGGTGGGAATGACTCAGGAGTTCTTC
TRBV7-9,.,TRBJ1-2,.,CASSSLLMGLEVGYTF,TGTGCCAGCAGCTCCTTACTAATGGGACTGGAGGTTGGCTACACCTTC
TRBV12-3/TRBV12-4,.,TRBJ2-5,.,CASNRIAAPRETQYF,TGTGCCAGCAATCGTATAGCGGCACCCCGGGAGACCCAGTACTTC
TRBV7-2,few,TRBJ2-1,.,CASSLSGQGYEQFF,TGTGCCAGCAGCTTAAGTGGGCAGGGCTATGAGCAGTTCTTC
TRBV4-2,.,TRBJ2-2,.,CASSQEQNNGELFF,TGTGCCAGCAGCCAAGAACAGAATAACGGGGAGCTGTTTTTT
TRBV7-9,.,TRBJ2-5,TRBD1,CASSLDGTGEETQYF,TGTGCCAGCAGCTTAGACGGGACAGGTGAAGAGACCCAGTACTTC
TRBV7-7,.,TRBJ2-3,.,CASSWNNNPGTDTQYF,TGTGCCAGCAGCTGGAACAACAACCCAGGCACAGATACGCAGTATTTT
TRBV12-3/TRBV12-4,.,TRBJ2-3,.,CASTRGLVDTQYF,TGTGCCAGCACCCGGGGGCTAGTCGATACGCAGTATTTT
TRBV4-3,few,TRBJ2-7,TRBD1,CASSQAWDSYEQYF,TGCGCCAGCAGCCAAGCTTGGGACAGCTACGAGCAGTACTTC
TRBV3-1,few,TRBJ1-3,.,CASSQDSTGLSGNTIYF,TGTGCCAGCAGCCAAGATTCGACGGGGCTCTCTGGAAACACCATATATTTT
TRBV30,.,TRBJ1-4,.,CAWSARNEKLFF,TGTGCCTGGAGTGCGAGAAATGAAAAACTGTTTTTT
TRBV29-1,.,TRBJ1-1,TRBD1,CSVQRDSEAFF,TGCAGCGTCCAGAGGGACAGTGAAGCTTTCTTT
TRBV4-3,.,TRBJ2-4,.,CASSQAAYRGGKNIQYF,TGCGCCAGCAGCCAGGCGGCCTACAGGGGGGGCAAAAACATTCAGTACTTC
TRBV4-1,many,TRBJ1-4,.,CASSQGLGEKLFF,TGCGCCAGCAGCCAAGGGTTAGGGGAAAAACTGTTTTTT
TRBV7-2,.,TRBJ1-1,.,CASSPTGTWNTEAFF,TGTGCCAGCAGCCCCACGGGGACATGGAACACTGAAGCTTTCTTT
TRBV7-8,few,TRBJ2-3,.,CASSKVPFLRDTQYF,TGTGCCAGCAGTAAGGTCCCTTTCCTGAGAGATACGCAGTATTTT
TRBV13,.,TRBJ1-2,.,CASSLGLFQGNGYTF,TGTGCCAGCAGCTTAGGCCTTTTCCAGGGCAATGGCTACACCTTC
TRBV7-3,few,TRBJ2-3,TRBD2,CASSLRTGLAGGGRDTQYF,TGTGCCAGCAGCTTAAGGACCGGACTAGCGGGGGGTGGTAGAGATACGCAGTATTTT
TRBV29-1,.,TRBJ1-2,TRBD1,CGVRTTGSDYGYTF,TGCGGCGTCCGTACGACAGGGTCGGACTATGGCTACACCTTC
TRBV10-2,.,TRBJ1-1,.,CASSEFMLNTEAFF,TGCGCCAGCAGTGAGTTTATGCTGAACACTGAAGCTTTCTTT
TRBV24-1,.,TRBJ1-4,.,CATSDGDFGGGEKLFF,TGTGCCACCAGTGATGGGGACTTCGGAGGAGGTGAAAAACTGTTTTTT
TRBV12-3/TRBV12-4,.,TRBJ2-7,.,CASSLNLGSYEQYF,TGTGCCAGCAGTTTAAATCTCGGCAGCTACGAGCAGTACTTC
TRBV28,once,TRBJ2-3,TRBD1,CASSLNTGQAITDTQYF,TGTGCCAGCAGTTTAAACACCGGACAGGCGATCACAGATACGCAGTATTTT
TRBV2,few,TRBJ1-5,.,CASSEMAKGQPQHF,TGTGCCAGCAGTGAAATGGCAAAAGGACAGCCCCAGCATTTT
TRBV20-1,.,TRBJ2-1,TRBD2,CRPSGGFSYNEQFF,TGCAGACCCAGCGGGGGTTTCTCCTACAATGAGCAGTTCTTC
TRBV3-1,.,TRBJ2-3,.,CATVGKYSTDTQYF,TGTGCCACCGTGGGGAAATATAGCACAGATACGCAGTATTTT
TRBV7-3,.,TRBJ2-5,.,CASSLRRGAKETQYF,TGTGCCAGCAGCTTAAGACGGGGGGCGAAGGAGACCCAGTACTTC
TRBV6-5,.,TRBJ2-1,.,CASTETGSYSYEQFF,TGTGCCAGCACCGAGACAGGCAGCTACTCCTACGAGCAGTTCTTC
TRBV28,.,TRBJ1-2,.,CASRLRGGYTF,TGTGCCAGCAGACTTCGGGGTGGCTACACCTTC
TRBV3-1,.,TRBJ2-7,TRBD1,CASSWGDRLYYEQYF,TGTGCCAGCAGTTGGGGGGACAGGCTATACTACGAGCAGTACTTC
TRBV29-1,.,TRBJ2-5,TRBD2,CSVVASGDETQYF,TGCAGCGTGGTTGCTAGCGGGGACGAGACCCAGTACTTC
TRBV7-9,.,TRBJ2-7,TRBD1,CASSFGTGEALGQYF,TGTGCCAGCAGCTTCGGGACAGGGGAAGCGTTGGGGCAGTACTTC
TRBV4-1,.,TRBJ2-1,.,CASSQEGTSSNEQFF,TGCGCCAGCAGCCAAGAAGGGACCTCGAGCAATGAGCAGTTCTTC
TRBV7-9,.,TRBJ2-6,.,CASSSGPLSGANVLTF,TGTGCCAGCAGCTCGGGACCACTCTCTGGGGCCAACGTCCTGACTTTC
TRBV5-1,few,TRBJ1-2,TRBD1,CASSLDTGGGDYGYTF,TGCGCCAGCAGCTTGGACACAGGGGGAGGCGACTATGGCTACACCTTC
TRBV20-1,few,TRBJ2-5,.,CSASSVLQETQYF,TGCAGTGCGAGTAGCGTACTCCAAGAGACCCAGTACTTC
TRBV6-2/TRBV6-3,.,TRBJ1-5,TRBD1,CASSQGGTWPQHF,TGTGCCAGCAGTCAGGGGGGGACGTGGCCCCAGCATTTT
TRBV9,.,TRBJ2-3,TRBD2,CASSVGGSGGSSTDTQYF,TGTGCCAGCAGCGTAGGTGGTAGCGGGGGGTCTAGCACAGATACGCAGTATTTT
TRBV28,few,TRBJ2-6,TRBD2,CASSLWSGGPSGANVLTF,TGTGCCAGCTCCCTTTGGAGCGGGGGACCCTCTGGGGCCAACGTCCTGACTTTC
TRBV7-9,few,TRBJ2-1,.,CASSLTPGDNEQFF,TGTGCCAGCAGCTTAACGCCAGGAGACAATGAGCAGTTCTTC
TRBV24-1,few,TRBJ1-2,.,CATSDLDSRGYTF,TGTGCCACCAGTGATTTAGACTCCAGGGGCTACACCTTC
TRBV20-1,few,TRBJ2-7,.,CSAHRGTSYEQYF,TGCAGTGCCCATCGGGGGACCTCCTACGAGCAGTACTTC
TRBV6-1,few,TRBJ2-7,TRBD1,CASSEIKGQAHEQYF,TGTGCCAGCAGTGAAATCAAGGGACAGGCACACGAGCAGTACTTC
TRBV29-1,many,TRBJ2-7,TRBD1,CSAAWDRVSNEQYF,TGCAGCGCCGCCTGGGACAGGGTTAGCAACGAGCAGTACTTC
TRBV6-6,once,TRBJ1-1,.,CASSYEPTEAFF,TGTGCCAGCAGTTACGAGCCCACTGAAGCTTTCTTT
TRBV29-1,.,TRBJ2-5,TRBD1,CSVYRTGGETQYF,TGCAGCGTATACCGGACAGGGGGGGAGACCCAGTACTTC
TRBV29-1,few,TRBJ1-1,.,CSVGVMNTEAFF,TGCAGCGTTGGCGTCATGAACACTGAAGCTTTCTTT